This is a list of T cell receptor beta chains from one sample in a study of blood T cells in healthy people across ages. TCRdb redid the calling of the 5' RACE reads with MiXCR, one entry per CDR3 protein. This table has some 1.5 million distinct CDR3 sequences, approximately 30% appearing once. Source material: blood. All receptors come from a woman aged 25-40 years in good health. Each CDR3 is given with its conserved first and last residue. Fields, in order: V gene, clone size, J gene, D gene, CDR3 DNA, CDR3 protein. The D gene is left open where the match is weak. The size field is filled for only some rows; it gives once, few, many or a size class.

TRBV20-1	NA	TRBJ1-5	TRBD1	TGCAGTGCCATGGGACAGGCCAATCAGCCCCAGCATTTT	CSAMGQANQPQHF
TRBV12-5	NA	TRBJ2-1	TRBD2	TGTGCTAGTGGTTCCCCCCACGGCGGGGGGGCCGGTGAGCAGTTCTTC	CASGSPHGGGAGEQFF
TRBV12-3/TRBV12-4	NA	TRBJ2-7	NA	TGTGCCAGCAGTTCGGGCAGGGGTGGGAACTACGAGCAGTACTTC	CASSSGRGGNYEQYF
TRBV15	many	TRBJ2-6	NA	TGTGCCACCAGCAGAGGGTCTGGGGCCAACGTCCTGACTTTC	CATSRGSGANVLTF
TRBV4-2	many	TRBJ2-1	NA	TGTGCCAGCAGCCAAGACGGGGGCCAGTACAATGAGCAGTTCTTC	CASSQDGGQYNEQFF
TRBV6-5	NA	TRBJ2-3	TRBD2	TGTGCCAGCAGTTACTCGACGGAAGACGATTTCCGCAGCGGGAGGCCCACAGATACGCAGTATTTT	CASSYSTEDDFRSGRPTDTQYF
TRBV28	many	TRBJ1-2	NA	TGTGCCAGCAGTGACAGCGTCTATGGCTACACCTTC	CASSDSVYGYTF
TRBV12-3/TRBV12-4	NA	TRBJ2-1	NA	TGTGCCAGCCGTTCCTCGGGGGAGACCCAGTTCTTC	CASRSSGETQFF
TRBV20-1	few	TRBJ2-7	TRBD2	TGCAGTGCCCCCGCGAAACTAGCGAACCCCGCGCAGTACTTC	CSAPAKLANPAQYF
TRBV5-1	NA	TRBJ1-2	TRBD1	TGCGCCAGCAGCTCGGCAAGGACAGGGTCTGGCTACACCTTC	CASSSARTGSGYTF
TRBV20-1	many	TRBJ2-1	TRBD2	TGCAGTGCTAGCGGGAGGGCTATCTATGAGCAGTTCTTC	CSASGRAIYEQFF
TRBV15	few	TRBJ2-6	NA	TGTGCCACCAGCAGAGAGGTAGCTGGGGCCAACGTCCTGACTTTC	CATSREVAGANVLTF
TRBV5-1	many	TRBJ1-2	NA	TGCGCCAGCAGCTTGGGTAACAGCAACTATGGCTACACCTTC	CASSLGNSNYGYTF
TRBV11-1	few	TRBJ2-1	NA	TGTGCCAGCAGCTTAGGTGAAGCCGCGCAGTTCTTC	CASSLGEAAQFF
TRBV5-1	NA	TRBJ2-1	NA	TGCGCCAGCAGCCCCCGCGGGTTACGGGGGAGGTCCTACAATGAGCAGTTCTTC	CASSPRGLRGRSYNEQFF
TRBV28	few	TRBJ1-5	NA	TGTGCCAGCAGTCCTCTAGGTTGGAATAGCAATCAGCCCCAGCATTTT	CASSPLGWNSNQPQHF